The 23 T cell receptor beta chains below come from one sample, sequenced in a study of T-cell reconstitution after alpha-beta-depleted transplantation in children. TCRbeta library preparation incorporated unique molecular identifiers. TCRdb fed the PCR reads into MiXCR, producing one record per CDR3 protein. This sample has about 580,000 distinct CDR3 sequences, with 25% to 30% found just once. The specimen comprised PBMCs, sampled before TCRalphabeta/CD19-depleted stem cell transplant. These TCRs come from a boy younger than two with Wiskott-Aldrich syndrome, due to receive a stem cell transplant.

This chain joins TRBV6-1 and TRBJ1-5; D is possibly TRBD1 (6 bases). V was clipped by 8 bases and J by 7 bases, with 15 bases between them. The CDR3 covers 13 residues. Looked up from germline, CDR1 is MNHNS and CDR2 is SASEGT. The CDR3: CASAARGEQPQHF. CDR3 bases: TGTGCCAGCGCGGCCAGGGGTGAGCAGCCCCAGCATTTT.

This clonotype was seen only a few times. This chain uses TRBV27 with TRBJ2-7; TRBD1 matches 8 bases. Germline CDR1 MNHEY, CDR2 SMNVEV (reference sequence). V gave up 8 bases and J gave up 5 bases; unmatched junction bases: 5. This CDR3 has 12 amino acids. Written as DNA, the CDR3 is TGTGCCAGCGGCAGGGGGCCCCACGAGCAGTACTTC. Translated, it gives CASGRGPHEQYF.

This clonotype has just one count. This chain uses TRBV15 with TRBJ2-2; 9 bases align to TRBD2. This CDR3 is built from 17 residues. V was pared by 0 bases and J by 5 bases, with 7 bases of the junction left unmatched. The germline V gene has CDR1 LNHNV and CDR2 YYDKDF (reference sequence). In DNA form, the CDR3 reads TGTGCCACCAGCAGAGATGAGGCTAGCGGGGCGACCGGGGAGCTGTTTTTT. Encoded protein: CATSRDEASGATGELFF.

This clonotype came up a few times. This sequence joins TRBV29-1 and TRBJ2-4; 8 bases align to TRBD2. V gave up 3 bases and J gave up 0 bases; unmatched junction bases: 4. The germline CDR1 and CDR2 sequences are SQVTM and ANQGSEA. The CDR3 runs 15 residues. In DNA form, the CDR3 reads TGCAGCGTTGATATGCTAGCGGGAGCCAAAAACATTCAGTACTTC. Translating it yields CSVDMLAGAKNIQYF.

The V call is TRBV12-3 or TRBV12-4, the J call TRBJ2-3; 7 bases match TRBD1. V lost 5 bases, J lost 6 bases, and 8 bases stayed unmatched. The CDR3 covers 14 residues. CDR3 region: CASSIYRGSDTQYF. Written as DNA, the CDR3 is TGTGCCAGCAGTATATACAGGGGCTCGGATACGCAGTATTTT.

The chain combines TRBV20-1 with TRBJ2-1; TRBD2 agrees at 8 bases. Germline V gene sequence: CDR1 DFQATT, CDR2 SNEGSKA (reference sequence). J was trimmed by 8 bases and V by 3 bases; bases with no gene match: 12. The CDR3 runs to 15 residues. CDR3 region: CSARRSGSLWDEQFF. As DNA, the CDR3 is TGCAGTGCTAGGCGAAGCGGGAGTTTATGGGATGAGCAGTTCTTC.

The chain couples TRBV7-2 to TRBJ2-7; D is tentatively TRBD1 or TRBD2 (6 bases each). In germline, CDR1 is SGHTA, CDR2 FQGNSA. The CDR3 extends over 16 amino acids. V was shortened by 0 bases and J by 5 bases, with 17 bases between the two germline ends. Here the CDR3 reads CASSLAPTGRYNEQYF. CDR3 DNA: TGTGCCAGCAGCTTAGCGCCCACAGGGAGGTACAACGAGCAGTACTTC. Filled out from reference TRBV7-2 and TRBJ2-7, the complete variable domain reads GAGVSQSPSNKVTEKGKDVELRCDPISGHTALYWYRQSLGQGLEFLIYFQGNSAPDKSGLPSDRFSAERTGGSVSTLTIQRTQQEDSAVYLCASSLAPTGRYNEQYFGPGTRLTVT.

In its sample, this clonotype was seen once. The gene calls are TRBV5-1 and TRBJ2-3, with D unclear. V gave up 3 bases and J gave up 5 bases, with 7 bases separating them. The CDR3 is 12 residues long. In germline, CDR1 is SGHRS, CDR2 YFSETQ. The chain's CDR3 is CASSSARDTQYF. The CDR3 coding sequence is TGCGCCAGCAGCTCGGCCAGAGATACGCAGTATTTT.

This clonotype turned up a few times. The rearrangement joins TRBV20-1 to TRBJ2-1, with D possibly TRBD2 on 5 matching bases. CDR3 length equals 16 residues. V lost 2 bases to trimming and J lost 0 bases, with 14 bases between them. Germline V lookup: CDR1 DFQATT, CDR2 SNEGSKA (reference sequence). The CDR3 protein is CSARPQRKSSYNEQFF. CDR3 coding DNA: TGCAGTGCTAGACCTCAGCGGAAGAGCTCCTACAATGAGCAGTTCTTC.

The chain uses TRBV2 and TRBJ2-7, with D possibly matching TRBD1 (5 bases). CDR3 size: 15 residues. The V end lost 8 bases, the J end lost 1 base, and 18 bases lay between the germline ends. Germline CDR1 SNHLY, CDR2 FYNNEI. CDR3 residues: CASQWWGLTSYEQYF. The DNA of the CDR3 is TGTGCCAGCCAGTGGTGGGGCTTGACGTCCTACGAGCAGTACTTC.

In this sample, this clonotype turned up once. The chain employs TRBV5-1 and TRBJ2-7, with D possibly being TRBD2 (5 bases). The CDR3 runs to 14 residues. With 1 base removed from V and 0 bases from J, the gap between germline ends came to 8 bases. Germline CDR1 and CDR2: SGHRS and YFSETQ. CDR3 region: CASSLMAGSYEQYF. In DNA form, the CDR3 reads TGCGCCAGCAGCTTGATGGCGGGCTCCTACGAGCAGTACTTC.

The V gene is TRBV20-1, the J gene TRBJ2-2, with TRBD2 matching 9 bases. Germline assignment: CDR1 DFQATT and CDR2 SNEGSKA (reference sequence). The CDR3 length is 16 residues. CDR3 nucleotides: TGCGGTGTTCCTCAGACTAGCGGAGTGAACACCGGGGAGCTGTTTTTT. As protein: CGVPQTSGVNTGELFF.

This sequence joins TRBV5-1 and TRBJ2-2, with D possibly being TRBD1 or TRBD2 (5 bases each). The CDR3 is made up of 16 amino acids. From germline, CDR1 is SGHRS and CDR2 YFSETQ. Trimming stripped 0 bases from V and 3 bases from J, with 12 bases between. The CDR3 here is CASSLDNRRDTGELFF. The CDR3 region has the DNA TGCGCCAGCAGCTTGGACAACAGGCGGGACACCGGGGAGCTGTTTTTT. The full variable domain, in which reference TRBV5-1 and TRBJ2-2 provide the parts outside the CDR3, is KAGVTQTPRYLIKTRGQQVTLSCSPISGHRSVSWYQQTPGQGLQFLFEYFSETQRNKGNFPGRFSGRQFSNSRSEMNVSTLELGDSALYLCASSLDNRRDTGELFFGEGSRLTVL.

In its sample, this clonotype was seen a few times. The rearrangement uses TRBV15 and TRBJ2-1; D unresolved. Trimming took off 3 bases at V and 3 bases at J, with 9 bases between the two ends. Germline CDR1 reads LNHNV; CDR2 reads YYDKDF (reference sequence). The CDR3 contains 14 residues. The CDR3 is CATSRESGYNEQFF. DNA of the CDR3: TGTGCCACCAGCAGGGAATCTGGCTACAATGAGCAGTTCTTC.

This chain joins TRBV5-1 and TRBJ1-1; D perhaps matches TRBD1 (6 bases). Germline-derived CDR1 and CDR2 are SGHRS and YFSETQ. V was shortened by 0 bases and J by 0 bases, with 12 bases between the two germline ends. The CDR3 is made up of 16 amino acids. CDR3 DNA sequence: TGCGCCAGCAGCTTGGAAGGGGGACACATGAACACTGAAGCTTTCTTT. Translating it yields CASSLEGGHMNTEAFF. The variable domain in full, with the rest retrieved from reference TRBV5-1 and TRBJ1-1, is KAGVTQTPRYLIKTRGQQVTLSCSPISGHRSVSWYQQTPGQGLQFLFEYFSETQRNKGNFPGRFSGRQFSNSRSEMNVSTLELGDSALYLCASSLEGGHMNTEAFFGQGTRLTVV.

V is TRBV11-1 and J is TRBJ2-3, with 11 nucleotides matching TRBD2. The CDR3 has 18 amino acids. Germline lookup yields CDR1 SGHAT and CDR2 FQDESV (reference sequence). The ends lost 2 bases at V and 2 bases at J; junction bases unmatched: 9. The CDR3 sequence is CASSLKLAGATDTDTQYF. The CDR3 nucleotides read TGTGCCAGCAGCTTAAAACTAGCGGGAGCGACCGACACAGATACGCAGTATTTT.

This clonotype appeared a few times. V usage is TRBV18 and J usage is TRBJ2-7; TRBD1 matches 12 bases. J was trimmed by 3 bases and V by 4 bases; bases with no gene match: 22. Germline V lookup: CDR1 KGHSH, CDR2 LQKENI. The CDR3 has 21 residues. The CDR3 nucleotides are TGTGCCAGCTCACGGGTGACTCCGGGACAGGGGGCGTTTGAGAACCACTACGAGCAGTACTTC. It is translated as CASSRVTPGQGAFENHYEQYF.

The CDR3 is CASSVGTRSLEQYF. Written as DNA, the CDR3 is TGTGCCAGCAGTGTCGGGACTAGGTCCCTCGAGCAGTACTTC. This rearrangement joins TRBV25-1 to TRBJ2-7, with TRBD2 matching over 8 bases. This CDR3 region has 14 residues. With V trimmed by 4 bases and J by 6 bases, 8 bases remained unmatched. Germline V gene lookup returns CDR1 MGHDK and CDR2 SYGVNS.

This clonotype occurred a few times. J is TRBJ2-3 and V is TRBV20-1, with D perhaps TRBD1 (5 bases). CDR1 and CDR2 from the germline V gene are DFQATT and SNEGSKA (reference sequence). Trimming removed 0 bases at V and 4 bases at J, with 8 bases between. The CDR3 totals 13 residues. CDR3 coding DNA: TGCAGTGCTAGAGAAGTAGGGGCAGATACGCAGTATTTT. This gives the protein CSAREVGADTQYF.

This clonotype has a handful of counts. The V gene is TRBV15, the J gene TRBJ2-1; D assignment may be TRBD1 or TRBD2 (5 bases each). There are 15 residues in the CDR3. Germline V gene lookup returns CDR1 LNHNV and CDR2 YYDKDF (reference sequence). Deletions cut 5 bases from V and 4 bases from J, with 15 bases between. CDR3 nucleotide sequence: TGTGCCACCAGCCCCCGGGGCGGCATTTACAATGAGCAGTTCTTC. Translated: CATSPRGGIYNEQFF.

The chain combines TRBV7-3 with TRBJ2-6; 9 bases fit TRBD1. CDR3 size: 15 residues. Per the germline V gene, CDR1 is SGHTA and CDR2 is FQGTGA. The ends lost 5 bases at V and 4 bases at J; junction bases unmatched: 3. The CDR3 region has the DNA TGTGCCAGCAGCCAACAGGGGGCCGGGGCCAACGTCCTGACTTTC. Its protein product is CASSQQGAGANVLTF.

This clonotype was found a few times. The chain is built from TRBV3-1 and TRBJ2-3; no definite D call. In germline, CDR1 is LGHDT, CDR2 YNNKEL (reference sequence). Between the trimmed V and J ends, which lost 3 bases and 2 bases, there was a span of 9 bases. CDR3 length: 14 amino acids. CDR3 in amino acids: CASSQTPHTDTQYF. The CDR3 DNA sequence: TGTGCCAGCAGCCAGACCCCTCACACAGATACGCAGTATTTT.

CDR3 sequence reads: CASSYSGPSRRVNTEAFF. CDR3 DNA sequence: TGTGCCAGCAGTTACTCGGGTCCCTCCCGAAGAGTGAACACTGAAGCTTTCTTT. This sequence joins TRBV6-5 and TRBJ1-1; D not resolved. The CDR3 has 18 amino acids. The V and J ends lost 0 bases and 0 bases respectively, with 17 bases between them. Germline-derived CDR1 and CDR2 are MNHEY and SVGAGI.